The count of the clone carrying this TCR beta chain is one. Some clones are missing from TCRdb's copy, which holds only in-frame ones; the method was immunoSEQ multiplex PCR. Of roughly 33,000 clones in the sample, more than 70% were seen once. The data originate from a study of T cells in tumors after PD-1 blockade. The CDR3 runs 14 residues. Germline V gene data show CDR1 as SGHRS and CDR2 as YFSETQ. V shed 1 base and J 6 bases; nucleotides not matched to a gene: 6. The genes are TRBV5-1 and TRBJ2-7, with TRBD1 matching over 8 bases. The sequenced sample was PBMCs, obtained before anti-PD-1 treatment. This clonotype originated in a human donor with basal cell carcinoma. The CDR3 bases are TGCGCCAGCAGCTTGTCAGGGGGCTCCCTCGAGCAGTACTTC. This encodes CASSLSGGSLEQYF.